This T cell receptor beta chain appears in the sequencing data of a study of stem cell transplantation in POMP-related autoinflammatory disease. Study information: Pre-transplant patients had naive-skewed CD4+ T cells and few CD8+ T cells.

Study observations and caveats: Patients with PRAID showed a restricted number of unique TRB V-J gene pairings. PRAID patients trended toward lower TRB diversity and higher clonality in all analyzed T-cell subsets.

Only in-frame clones appear in the TCRdb table, and some are missing; sequencing was by immunoSEQ multiplex PCR. The table records 20,000 to 30,000 clones, approximately 85% of them present only once. The CDR3 is made up of 14 amino acids. The germline V gene encodes CDR1 KGHSH and CDR2 LQKENI. V lost 4 bases to trimming and J lost 3 bases, with 9 bases between them. As to this clone: Its cognate antigen is unknown.

This TCR came from a human donor with POMP-related autoinflammation and immune dysregulation (PRAID). The sequenced sample was CD4+ T cells from PBMCs, obtained before stem cell transplantation. V is TRBV18 and J is TRBJ2-2; D not resolved. CDR3 nucleotides: TGTGCCAGCTCACGAAAGACCGACACCGGGGAGCTGTTTTTT. Its protein is CASSRKTDTGELFF.